The entry below describes one T cell receptor (beta chain). Trimming left V 2 bases short and J 7 bases short, with 16 bases between. CDR1 SGHRS and CDR2 YFSETQ come from the germline V gene. CDR3 length: 14 amino acids. These data come from a study of blood T cell repertoires in COVID-19. Across the whole study: Specimens from acute and convalescent COVID-19 originated in the United States, Italy and Spain.

Measured with immunoSEQ multiplex PCR; TCRdb has only the in-frame clones, and not every one. Among around 75,000 clones, more than 65% were seen once, and the ten largest hold roughly 5%. The rearrangement joins TRBV5-1 to TRBJ2-7; TRBD2 might be the D (6 bases). The source material was peripheral blood. The TCR originated in a woman aged 80 or older with active or convalescent COVID-19. DNA for the CDR3: TGCGCCAGCAGCTTTGGGGGAGGAATGAGGGAGCAGTACTTC. It yields the protein CASSFGGGMREQYF.